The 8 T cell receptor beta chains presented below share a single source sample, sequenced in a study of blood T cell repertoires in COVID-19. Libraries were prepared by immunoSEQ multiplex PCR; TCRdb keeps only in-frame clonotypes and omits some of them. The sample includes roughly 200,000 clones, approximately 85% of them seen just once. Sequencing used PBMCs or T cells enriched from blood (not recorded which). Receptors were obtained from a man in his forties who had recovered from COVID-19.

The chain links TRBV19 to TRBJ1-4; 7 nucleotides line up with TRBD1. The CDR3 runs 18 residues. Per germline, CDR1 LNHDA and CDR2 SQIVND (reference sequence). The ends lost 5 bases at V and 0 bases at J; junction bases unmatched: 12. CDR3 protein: CASSPRQGGGATNEKLFF. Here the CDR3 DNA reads TGTGCCAGTAGTCCCCGACAGGGTGGAGGAGCAACTAATGAAAAACTGTTTTTT.

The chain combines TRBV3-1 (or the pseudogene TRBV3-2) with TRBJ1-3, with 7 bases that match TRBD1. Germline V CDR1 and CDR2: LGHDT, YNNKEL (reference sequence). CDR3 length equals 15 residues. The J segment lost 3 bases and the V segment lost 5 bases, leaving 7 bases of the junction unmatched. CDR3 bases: TGTGCCAGCAGCTCAGAGGGGGCGGTTGGAAACACCATATATTTT. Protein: CASSSEGAVGNTIYF.

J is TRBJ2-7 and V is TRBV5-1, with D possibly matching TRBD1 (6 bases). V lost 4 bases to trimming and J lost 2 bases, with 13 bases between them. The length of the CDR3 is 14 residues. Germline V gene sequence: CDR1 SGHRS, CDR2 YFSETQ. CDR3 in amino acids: CASSPDSLAYEQYF. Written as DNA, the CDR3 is TGCGCCAGCAGCCCGGACAGTCTAGCCTACGAGCAGTACTTC.

The CDR3 bases are TGTGCCAGCAGACCTCGCGGGGGTAACACCGGGGAGCTGTTTTTT. Amino acids: CASRPRGGNTGELFF. V gene TRBV27 combines with J gene TRBJ2-2; TRBD2 aligns across 7 bases. This CDR3 is built from 15 residues. With 6 bases clipped from V and 2 bases from J, the junction kept 6 bases outside the gene matches. Germline CDR1 MNHEY, CDR2 SMNVEV (reference sequence).

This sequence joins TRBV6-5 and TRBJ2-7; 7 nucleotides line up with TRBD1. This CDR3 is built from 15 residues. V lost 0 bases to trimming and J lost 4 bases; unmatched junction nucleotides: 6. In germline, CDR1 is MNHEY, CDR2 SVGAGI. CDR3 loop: CASSYSLGQAYEQYF. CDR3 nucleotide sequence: TGTGCCAGCAGTTACTCACTAGGACAGGCGTACGAGCAGTACTTC.

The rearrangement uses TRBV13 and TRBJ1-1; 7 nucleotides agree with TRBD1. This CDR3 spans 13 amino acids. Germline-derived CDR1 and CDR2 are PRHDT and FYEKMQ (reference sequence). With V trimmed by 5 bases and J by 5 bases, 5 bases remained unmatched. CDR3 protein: CASSQGVWTEAFF. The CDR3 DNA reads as TGTGCCAGCAGCCAGGGGGTTTGGACTGAAGCTTTCTTT. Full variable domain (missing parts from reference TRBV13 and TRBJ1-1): AAGVIQSPRHLIKEKRETATLKCYPIPRHDTVYWYQQGPGQDPQFLISFYEKMQSDKGSIPDRFSAQQFSDYHSELNMSSLELGDSALYFCASSQGVWTEAFFGQGTRLTVV.

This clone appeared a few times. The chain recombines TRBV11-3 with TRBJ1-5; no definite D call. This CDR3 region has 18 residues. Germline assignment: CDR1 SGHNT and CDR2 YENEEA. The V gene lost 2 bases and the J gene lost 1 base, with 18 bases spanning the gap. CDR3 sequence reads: CASSLTAIGRGSNQPQHF. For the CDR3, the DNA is TGTGCCAGCAGCTTAACGGCGATAGGTCGAGGAAGCAATCAGCCCCAGCATTTT.

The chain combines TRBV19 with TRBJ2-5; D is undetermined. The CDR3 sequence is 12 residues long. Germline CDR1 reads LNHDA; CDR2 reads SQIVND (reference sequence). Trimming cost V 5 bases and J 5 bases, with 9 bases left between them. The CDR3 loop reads CASSGKLETQYF. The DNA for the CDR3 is TGTGCCAGTAGTGGTAAGCTGGAGACCCAGTACTTC.